The rows below give T cell receptor beta chains drawn from one sample of a study of cytomegalovirus exposure and HLA in healthy donors. Produced via immunoSEQ multiplex PCR; TCRdb's table is partial and in-frame only. The sample lists roughly 150,000 clones; 70% to 85% were seen once. Source material: PBMCs. The receptors come from a male donor in good health and CMV-seronegative. Each CDR3 is given with its conserved first and last residue. Fields, in order: J gene, clone size, D gene, V gene, CDR3 DNA, CDR3 protein. The D gene is left open where the match is weak. Clone size is shown for a subset of rows, as once, few, many or a class of expanded clone.

TRBJ1-5,NA,TRBD1,TRBV29-1,TGCAGCGTTGAGGGATCAGTCCTGGGGGCAGGGGGTCGCAATCAGCCCCAGCATTTT,CSVEGSVLGAGGRNQPQHF
TRBJ1-5,NA,TRBD1,TRBV27,TGTGCCAGCAGGAAGGGACAGGCAAGCAATCAGCCCCAGCATTTT,CASRKGQASNQPQHF
TRBJ2-5,NA,NA,TRBV4-2,TGTGCCAGCAGCAAGGGGGGGGCTGGGGAGACCCAGTACTTC,CASSKGGAGETQYF
TRBJ2-3,once,TRBD1,TRBV9,TGTGCCAGCAGTATACAGGGGGCGAGGGCAGATACGCAGTATTTT,CASSIQGARADTQYF
TRBJ1-4,NA,TRBD1,TRBV28,TGTGCCAGCAGAACGGGACAGTATGAAAAACTGTTTTTT,CASRTGQYEKLFF
TRBJ1-1,NA,TRBD1,TRBV6-6,TGTGCCAGCAGAACCAGGGACAGAGAGGGAATTTATGTAGCTTTCTTT,CASRTRDREGIYVAFF
TRBJ2-3,NA,TRBD1,TRBV7-3,TGTGCCAGCAGCCCACGGACAGGGCTCTCAGATACGCAGTATTTT,CASSPRTGLSDTQYF
TRBJ1-6,NA,NA,TRBV10-1,TGCGCCAGCAGTGAATCGCCCCCGGTCGCTTATAATTCACCCCTCCACTTT,CASSESPPVAYNSPLHF
TRBJ2-1,NA,TRBD2,TRBV7-2,TGTGCCAGCAGCCCCCAGACTAGCGGGCGCTCCTACAATGAGCAGTTCTTC,CASSPQTSGRSYNEQFF
TRBJ2-2,few,TRBD1,TRBV5-1,TGCGCCAGCACCATACTCGGGACAGCGAACACCGGGGAGCTGTTTTTT,CASTILGTANTGELFF
TRBJ2-7,NA,TRBD2,TRBV9,TGTGCCAGCAGCGTAGGCGGGGGGACCTACGAGCAGTACTTC,CASSVGGGTYEQYF
TRBJ2-3,NA,TRBD2,TRBV7-3,TGTGCCAGCAGCAGCGGGGGCGGGAATACGCAGTATTTT,CASSSGGGNTQYF
TRBJ1-1,once,NA,TRBV6-5,TGTGCCGCTCAGGCGAATTTGAACACTGAAGCTTTCTTT,CAAQANLNTEAFF
TRBJ1-2,NA,NA,TRBV5-6,TGTGCCAGCAGTCGGGGGAGGGTCTATGGCTACACCTTC,CASSRGRVYGYTF
TRBJ1-3,medium-sized,TRBD1,TRBV5-4,TGTGCCAGCAGCTCCTTCGGACAGGGAGGAAACACCATATATTTT,CASSSFGQGGNTIYF
TRBJ2-1,NA,TRBD2,TRBV7-3,TGTGCCAGCAGCCCTAGCGGGAGCTCCTACAATGAGCAGTTCTTC,CASSPSGSSYNEQFF
TRBJ1-5,NA,NA,TRBV12-5,TGTGCTAGTGGTTTGGTACTCCGTCAGGGCGGTCAGCCCCAGCATTTT,CASGLVLRQGGQPQHF
TRBJ2-2,NA,TRBD1,TRBV9,TGTGCCAGCAGCGCAGGGACAGGGGAAGAGAGGGCCTCCGGGGAGCTGTTTTTT,CASSAGTGEERASGELFF
TRBJ2-3,NA,TRBD2,TRBV5-4,TGTGCCAGCAGCTTGGGTGCTAGCGGGACCACAGATACGCAGTATTTT,CASSLGASGTTDTQYF
TRBJ2-7,NA,TRBD1,TRBV4-3,TGCGCCAGCAGCCAAGGGACAGGGGGGGACTCCTACGAGCAGTACTTC,CASSQGTGGDSYEQYF
TRBJ1-3,NA,TRBD1,TRBV6-1,TGTGCCAGCAGTTCAGGCAGGGGGCTTGGAAACACCATATATTTT,CASSSGRGLGNTIYF
TRBJ2-7,NA,TRBD1,TRBV28,TGTGCCAGCAGTTCGGCACAGGGGGCCTACGAGCAGTACTTC,CASSSAQGAYEQYF
TRBJ2-7,NA,NA,TRBV5-4,TGTGCCAGCAGCCTGGAGGGGGCCAACGAGCAGTACTTC,CASSLEGANEQYF
TRBJ2-5,NA,TRBD1,TRBV29-1,TGCAGCGTTGACGGAACCGGGACAGGGGCAGAGACCCAGTACTTC,CSVDGTGTGAETQYF
TRBJ2-3,NA,NA,TRBV5-4,TGTGCCAGCAGCTCACGGGCGGGGAACACAGATACGCAGTATTTT,CASSSRAGNTDTQYF
TRBJ2-7,NA,TRBD1,TRBV28,TGTGCCAGCAGCCCCATCGGACAGGATCCTTCCTACGAGCAGTACTTC,CASSPIGQDPSYEQYF
TRBJ2-3,NA,TRBD2,TRBV12-5,TGTGCTAGTGGTTTGGACACGGGGGGTGATACGCAGTATTTT,CASGLDTGGDTQYF
TRBJ2-7,NA,TRBD1,TRBV11-1,TGTGCCAGCAGCTTATACAGGGGGCAGTCCTACGAGCAGTACTTC,CASSLYRGQSYEQYF
TRBJ2-2,few,TRBD2,TRBV4-1,TGCGCCAGCAGCCAGAGCGGGACTAGCGGGAGTGGGGAGCTGTTTTTT,CASSQSGTSGSGELFF
TRBJ1-1,NA,NA,TRBV5-1,TGCGCCAGCAATTCCGGGGTAAACACTGAAGCTTTCTTT,CASNSGVNTEAFF
TRBJ2-1,NA,NA,TRBV29-1,TGCAGCGTTAGACGAACCCCGACGGGAAGGGATGAGCAGTTCTTC,CSVRRTPTGRDEQFF
TRBJ2-7,few,NA,TRBV7-3,TGTGCCAGCAGCTTACTCGGTGTGAGCAGGCTTTCCTACGAGCAGTACTTC,CASSLLGVSRLSYEQYF
TRBJ1-2,NA,TRBD1,TRBV13,TGTGCCAGCAGGACAGGGGGAGGAAACTATGGCTACACCTTC,CASRTGGGNYGYTF
TRBJ2-5,NA,NA,TRBV25-1,TGTGCCAGCAGTGAGGGCAGCCGATCAGAGACCCAGTACTTC,CASSEGSRSETQYF
TRBJ2-5,NA,TRBD1,TRBV7-9,TGTGCCAGCAGCCTCCGGGACAGGGCTATCTCCCAAGAGACCCAGTACTTC,CASSLRDRAISQETQYF
TRBJ2-2,NA,TRBD2,TRBV2,TGTGCCACCACCGGACTAGCGGGGGGGCCGAACACCGGGGAGCTGTTTTTT,CATTGLAGGPNTGELFF
TRBJ2-7,NA,NA,TRBV6-1,TGTGCCAGCAGTGATACAGGGCCCTACGAGCAGTACTTC,CASSDTGPYEQYF
TRBJ1-1,NA,NA,TRBV7-2,TGTGCCAGCAGCAGAGGGAGTACCCTTCGGACTGAAGCTTTCTTT,CASSRGSTLRTEAFF
TRBJ1-5,NA,TRBD1,TRBV7-9,TGTTCCAGCAGCTTATCTGGTTATGAGGGGACAGCTAATCAGCCCCAGCATTTT,CSSSLSGYEGTANQPQHF
TRBJ2-3,NA,TRBD1,TRBV5-8,TGTGCCAGCACCCGGGACAGAATAGATACGCAGTATTTT,CASTRDRIDTQYF
TRBJ2-3,NA,TRBD2,TRBV2,TGTGCCAGCAGTGCGGCGGGACTAGCGGGGGCAGATACGCAGTATTTT,CASSAAGLAGADTQYF
TRBJ2-5,few,NA,TRBV14,TGTGCCAGCAGCCAACCACCAGGGGTTTGGGACTTC,CASSQPPGVWDF
TRBJ1-5,NA,NA,TRBV30,TGTGCCTGGGGGAGAGGGGGGGGCAATCAGCCCCAGCATTTT,CAWGRGGGNQPQHF
TRBJ2-5,few,NA,TRBV2,TGTGCCAGCAGGAGAGAGACCCAGTACTTC,CASRRETQYF
TRBJ1-2,NA,NA,TRBV9,TGTGCCAGCAGCGCCCCGGGACAAGCAATCTATGGCTACACCTTC,CASSAPGQAIYGYTF
TRBJ1-5,NA,TRBD1,TRBV9,TGTGCCAGCAGCGAGGGGACAGGGGGCGATCAGCCCCAGCATTTT,CASSEGTGGDQPQHF
TRBJ1-4,once,NA,TRBV18,TGTGCCAGCTCCCCTAGGACAGACCTCGGGGAAAAACTGTTTTTT,CASSPRTDLGEKLFF
TRBJ1-2,few,TRBD1,TRBV6-1,TGTGCCAGCAGTCGGACAGGACCGAACTATGGCTACACCTTC,CASSRTGPNYGYTF
TRBJ1-2,NA,NA,TRBV2,TGTGCCAGCGGGGGGAACTATGGCTACACCTTC,CASGGNYGYTF
TRBJ2-2,NA,NA,TRBV2,TGTGCCAGCAGTGATTTATCGATCGGGGTAGCCGGGGAGCTGTTTTTT,CASSDLSIGVAGELFF
TRBJ1-2,NA,TRBD1,TRBV5-1,TGCGCCAGCCGCTTCGAGTCGGGGACAGGGGGCGGCTACACCTTC,CASRFESGTGGGYTF
TRBJ2-7,NA,TRBD2,TRBV28,TGTGCCAGCAGTTTTCCTAGCGGCAGCTCCTACGAGCAGTACTTC,CASSFPSGSSYEQYF
TRBJ1-2,NA,TRBD1,TRBV27,TGTGCCAGCAGTTCATGGACAGGGATAAAGTATGGCTACACCTTC,CASSSWTGIKYGYTF